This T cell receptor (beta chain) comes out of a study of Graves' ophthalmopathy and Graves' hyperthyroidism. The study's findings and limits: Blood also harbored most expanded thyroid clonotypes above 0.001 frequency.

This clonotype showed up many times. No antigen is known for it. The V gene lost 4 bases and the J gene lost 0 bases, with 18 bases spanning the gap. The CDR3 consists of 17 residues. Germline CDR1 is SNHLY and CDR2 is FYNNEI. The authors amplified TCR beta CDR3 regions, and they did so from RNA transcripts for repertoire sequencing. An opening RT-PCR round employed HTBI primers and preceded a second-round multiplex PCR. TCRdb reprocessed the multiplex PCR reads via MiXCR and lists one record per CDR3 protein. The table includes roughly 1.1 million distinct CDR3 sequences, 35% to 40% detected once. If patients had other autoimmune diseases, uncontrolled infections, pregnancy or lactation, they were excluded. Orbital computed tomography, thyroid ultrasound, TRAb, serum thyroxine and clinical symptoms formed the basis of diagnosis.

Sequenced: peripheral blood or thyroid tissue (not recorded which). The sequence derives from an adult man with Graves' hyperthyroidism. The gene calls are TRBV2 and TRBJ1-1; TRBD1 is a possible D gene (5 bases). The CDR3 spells CASSVPGPWNMNTEAFF. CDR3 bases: TGTGCCAGCAGTGTTCCGGGACCTTGGAATATGAACACTGAAGCTTTCTTT.